The clone carrying this T cell receptor (beta chain) was counted ten times or more. Per the germline V gene, CDR1 is KGHDR and CDR2 is SFDVKD. Germline trimming cut 9 bases from V and 8 bases from J; bases unmatched to any gene: 9. CDR3 size: 14 residues. TCRdb re-called the RT-PCR reads through MiXCR, storing one row per CDR3 protein. The sample carries about 680,000 distinct CDR3 sequences, 13% to 15% recorded once. The chain couples TRBV24-1 to TRBJ2-1; 10 bases line up with TRBD1. The sample was memory CD4+ T cells from blood. The clonotype comes from a female donor in good health, serving as a healthy control. The CDR3 sequence is CATGRTGGNDEQFF. The DNA for the CDR3 is TGTGCCACCGGCCGGACAGGGGGGAATGATGAGCAGTTCTTC.